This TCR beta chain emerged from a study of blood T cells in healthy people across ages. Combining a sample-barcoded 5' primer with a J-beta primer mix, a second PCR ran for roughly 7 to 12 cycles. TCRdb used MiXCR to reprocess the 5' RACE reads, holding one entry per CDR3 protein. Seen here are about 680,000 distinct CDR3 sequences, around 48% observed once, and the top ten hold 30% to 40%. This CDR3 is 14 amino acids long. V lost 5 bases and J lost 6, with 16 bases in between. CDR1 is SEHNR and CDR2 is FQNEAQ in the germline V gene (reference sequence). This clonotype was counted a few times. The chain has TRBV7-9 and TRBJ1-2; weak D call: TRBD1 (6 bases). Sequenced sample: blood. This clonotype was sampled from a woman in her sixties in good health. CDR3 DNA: TGTGCCAGCAGCCAGGACAGCAAAGTCGATGGCTACACCTTC. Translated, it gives CASSQDSKVDGYTF.